This T cell receptor (beta chain) was profiled in a study of control samples from healthy donors and cancer patients. The method was immunoSEQ multiplex PCR; TCRdb's version includes in-frame clones alone and lacks a portion of them. The sample lists over 20,000 clones; around 86% were seen once. Germline assignment: CDR1 MNHNS and CDR2 SASEGT. The CDR3 extends over 16 amino acids. Germline trimming cut 3 bases from V and 6 bases from J; bases unmatched to any gene: 12. This TCR was sampled from a man aged 55 to 70 with colorectal cancer. The V and J genes are TRBV6-1 and TRBJ2-3, with 7 bases that match TRBD2. The sequencing sample was made of PBMCs. CDR3 sequence reads: CASSDLGGGPVDTQYF. DNA for the CDR3: TGTGCCAGCAGTGATCTTGGCGGGGGACCTGTGGATACGCAGTATTTT.